The present T cell receptor (beta chain) was sequenced within a study of CD8 T cells in Susac syndrome. cDNA came from roughly 0.53 to 1 ug RNA primed by random hexamers. TCR beta CDR3 was amplified by immunoSEQ covering 54 Vbeta and 13 Jbeta. A single record per CDR3 protein comes from TCRdb applying MiXCR to the immunoSEQ multiplex PCR reads. The table records around 150,000 distinct CDR3 sequences, approximately 92% of them present only once. TCR beta sequencing covered blood CD8+ and CD4+ T cells. Controls were age- and sex-matched healthy donors. The CDR3 spans 15 residues. Germline V gene lookup returns CDR1 SGDLS and CDR2 YYNGEE. V was trimmed by 0 bases and J by 3 bases, leaving 9 bases between them.

Sequencing used CD4+ T cells from PBMCs. The V gene is TRBV9, the J gene TRBJ2-2; D is uncertain. The sequence was obtained from a human donor in good health. In nucleotides, the CDR3 is TGTGCCAGCAGCGTAGTTCATACTTACACCGGGGAGCTGTTTTTT. Translated, it gives CASSVVHTYTGELFF.